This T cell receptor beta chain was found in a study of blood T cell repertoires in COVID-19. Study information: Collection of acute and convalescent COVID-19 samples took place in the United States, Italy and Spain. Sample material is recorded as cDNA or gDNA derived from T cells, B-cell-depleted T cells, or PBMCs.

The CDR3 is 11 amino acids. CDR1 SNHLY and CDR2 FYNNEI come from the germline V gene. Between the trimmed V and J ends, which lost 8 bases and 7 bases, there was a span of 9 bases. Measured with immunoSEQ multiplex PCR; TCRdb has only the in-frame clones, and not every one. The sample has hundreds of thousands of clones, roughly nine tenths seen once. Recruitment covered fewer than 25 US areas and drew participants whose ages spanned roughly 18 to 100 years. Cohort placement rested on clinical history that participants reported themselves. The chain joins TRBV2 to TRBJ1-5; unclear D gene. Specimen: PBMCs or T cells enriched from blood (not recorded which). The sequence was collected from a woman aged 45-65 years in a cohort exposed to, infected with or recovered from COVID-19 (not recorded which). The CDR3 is CASGGRQPQHF. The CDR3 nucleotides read TGTGCCAGCGGAGGTAGGCAGCCCCAGCATTTT.